Below, 8 T cell receptor beta chains from the same sample are listed, as sequenced in a study of shared clonotypes between healthy human individuals (dated by TCRdb to 2020 to 2022). Library creation used the immunoSEQ multiplex PCR assay. This immuneACCESS table, as held by TCRdb, lists in-frame sequences with V and J called but not all clones. Of the missing ones, under half trace to an unresolved V gene in checked studies; the others have no known cause. The sample table shows more than 2,000,000 clones, and roughly nine tenths are seen once. The ten largest make up over 0.12% of the sample. Sequenced material: naive CD4+ T cells sorted from blood. This sample's cell subset or site label indicates: CD45RA+ positively selected. The source is a man aged 18 to 29 in good health.

The DNA of the CDR3 is TGCGCCAGCAGTGATCTCGGACTAGCGGGAGTTCTCAATGAGCAGTTCTTC. This gives the protein CASSDLGLAGVLNEQFF. The J gene is TRBJ2-1, the V gene TRBV10-2; TRBD2 aligns across 13 bases. Unmatched junction bases numbered 8, after V lost 3 bases and J lost 6 bases. CDR1 and CDR2 (germline): WSHSY, SAAADI. This CDR3 has 17 residues.

The chain combines TRBV7-2 with TRBJ2-2; tentative D call: TRBD2 (6 bases). V lost 5 bases and J 8 bases, leaving 15 bases between the germline ends. The CDR3 totals 14 residues. CDR1 is SGHTA, CDR2 FQGNSA, per germline. CDR3 nucleotides: TGTGCCAGCAGCCATAAGCGGGTTGGGGGGGAGCTGTTTTTT. Translated, it gives CASSHKRVGGELFF.

In this sample, this clone turned up once. The chain is built from TRBV6-5 and TRBJ2-1; 10 bases match TRBD1. CDR1 MNHEY and CDR2 SVGAGI come from the germline V gene. Germline trimming cut 4 bases from V and 8 bases from J; bases unmatched to any gene: 8. This CDR3 is built from 15 residues. CDR3 in DNA: TGTGCCAGCAGTTCCGGGACAGGGGCCGAGGATGAGCAGTTCTTC. Residues: CASSSGTGAEDEQFF.

Notes on this clone: The same CDR3 can be traced to other DNA sequences in this sample. The rearrangement joins TRBV6-1 to TRBJ2-3, with 8 bases fitting TRBD2. The germline gives CDR1 MNHNS, CDR2 SASEGT. The CDR3 consists of 14 residues. V was clipped by 3 bases and J by 1 base; unmatched bases: 0. The CDR3 DNA sequence: TGTGCCAGCAGTGAGCGGGGGGGCACAGATACGCAGTATTTT. It yields the protein CASSERGGTDTQYF.

The count of this clone is one. The chain recombines TRBV5-6 with TRBJ1-3; D is possibly TRBD1 (6 bases). Trimming removed 0 bases at V and 0 bases at J, with 10 bases between. The CDR3 runs to 16 residues. CDR1 SGHDT and CDR2 YYEEEE come from the germline V gene. The CDR3 DNA reads TGTGCCAGCAGCTTGGTATCGACAGGCTCTGGAAACACCATATATTTT. Translated: CASSLVSTGSGNTIYF.

This chain links TRBV7-9 with TRBJ2-7, with 9 bases aligning to TRBD1. The CDR3 has 14 residues. V shed 5 bases, J shed 6 bases, and the junction held 8 bases outside the gene matches. Looked up from germline, CDR1 is SEHNR and CDR2 is FQNEAQ (reference sequence). The CDR3 DNA reads TGTGCCAGCAGCCCCCGGACAGGGGCCGGCGAGCAGTACTTC. As protein: CASSPRTGAGEQYF.

This chain joins TRBV6-5 and TRBJ2-1; D ambiguous. Per the germline V gene, CDR1 is MNHEY and CDR2 is SVGAGI. V was cut by 2 bases and J by 6 bases, with 8 bases left in between. The CDR3 is 13 residues long. The CDR3 loop reads CASSYRVGNEQFF. As DNA, the CDR3 is TGTGCCAGCAGTTACCGAGTTGGCAATGAGCAGTTCTTC.

The V call is TRBV25-1, the J call TRBJ2-7; 11 bases are shared with TRBD2. V dropped 5 bases and J dropped 4; count of bases not matched to a gene: 1. The germline V gene encodes CDR1 MGHDK and CDR2 SYGVNS. The CDR3 spans 13 residues. DNA of the CDR3: TGTGCCAGCAGTACTAGCGGGAGATACGAGCAGTACTTC. It translates to CASSTSGRYEQYF.